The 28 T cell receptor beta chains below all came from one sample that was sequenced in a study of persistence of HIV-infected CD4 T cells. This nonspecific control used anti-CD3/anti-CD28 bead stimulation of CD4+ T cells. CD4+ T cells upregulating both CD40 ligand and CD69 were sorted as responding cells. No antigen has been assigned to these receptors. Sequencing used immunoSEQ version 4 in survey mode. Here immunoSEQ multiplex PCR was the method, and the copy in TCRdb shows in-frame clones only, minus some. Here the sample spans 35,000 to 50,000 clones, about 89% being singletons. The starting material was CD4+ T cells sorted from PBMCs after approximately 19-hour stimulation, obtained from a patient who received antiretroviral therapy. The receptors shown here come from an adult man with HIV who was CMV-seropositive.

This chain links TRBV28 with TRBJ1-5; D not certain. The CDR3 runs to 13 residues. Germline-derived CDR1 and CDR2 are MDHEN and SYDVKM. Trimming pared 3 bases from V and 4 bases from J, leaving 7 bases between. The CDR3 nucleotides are TGTGCCAGCAGTTTGCAGCCGAATCAGCCCCAGCATTTT. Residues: CASSLQPNQPQHF.

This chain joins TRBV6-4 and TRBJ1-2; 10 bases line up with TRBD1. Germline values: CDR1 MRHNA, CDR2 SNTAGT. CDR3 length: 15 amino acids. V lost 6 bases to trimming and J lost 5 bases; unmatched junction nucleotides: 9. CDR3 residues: CASSLSGTGVYGYTF. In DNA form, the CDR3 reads TGTGCCAGCAGCCTATCCGGGACAGGGGTGTATGGCTACACCTTC.

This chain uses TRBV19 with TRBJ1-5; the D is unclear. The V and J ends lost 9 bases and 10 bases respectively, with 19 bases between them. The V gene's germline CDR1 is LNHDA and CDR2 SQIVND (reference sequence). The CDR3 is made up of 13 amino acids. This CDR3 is CASQRTARYPQHF. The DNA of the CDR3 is TGTGCCAGCCAAAGGACGGCTCGGTATCCCCAGCATTTT.

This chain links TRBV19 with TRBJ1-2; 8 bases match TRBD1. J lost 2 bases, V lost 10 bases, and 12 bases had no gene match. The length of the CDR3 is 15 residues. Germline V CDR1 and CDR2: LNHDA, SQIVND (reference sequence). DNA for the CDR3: TGTGCCACGAAAACCGGGACAGGCGGAAACTATGGCTACACCTTC. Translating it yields CATKTGTGGNYGYTF.

CDR3 loop: CASGRTSLITGELFF. In DNA, the CDR3 is TGTGCTAGTGGTCGGACTAGCCTAATAACCGGGGAGCTGTTTTTT. The chain couples TRBV12-5 to TRBJ2-2; 8 bases agree with TRBD2. Germline V gene data show CDR1 as LGHNT and CDR2 as FRNRAP. V was pared by 5 bases and J by 5 bases, with 7 bases of the junction left unmatched. The CDR3 has 15 amino acids.

The CDR3, as DNA: TGTGCCAGCAGTGATCCGGGACAGGGAGCCGGGGAGCTGTTTTTT. Its protein product is CASSDPGQGAGELFF. The chain recombines TRBV2 with TRBJ2-2, with 9 bases fitting TRBD1. V dropped 3 bases and J dropped 6; count of bases not matched to a gene: 5. The germline V gene has CDR1 SNHLY and CDR2 FYNNEI. The CDR3 extends over 15 amino acids.

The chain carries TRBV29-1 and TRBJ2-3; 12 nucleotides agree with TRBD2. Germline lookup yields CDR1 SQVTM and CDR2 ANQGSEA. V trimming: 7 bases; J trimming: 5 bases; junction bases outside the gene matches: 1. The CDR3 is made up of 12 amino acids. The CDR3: CSAGLAGDTQYF. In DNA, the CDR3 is TGCAGCGCGGGACTAGCGGGAGATACGCAGTATTTT.

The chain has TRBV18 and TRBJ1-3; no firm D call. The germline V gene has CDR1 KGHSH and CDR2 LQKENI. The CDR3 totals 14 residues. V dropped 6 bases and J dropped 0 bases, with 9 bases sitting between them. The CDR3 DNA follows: TGTGCCAGCTCGTTAGAGGGCTCTGGAAACACCATATATTTT. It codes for CASSLEGSGNTIYF.

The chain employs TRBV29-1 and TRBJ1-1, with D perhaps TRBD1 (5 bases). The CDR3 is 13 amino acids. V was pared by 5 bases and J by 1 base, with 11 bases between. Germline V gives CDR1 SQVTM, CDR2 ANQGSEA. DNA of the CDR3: TGCAGCGTTTCGGGGGGGAGGAACACTGAAGCTTTCTTT. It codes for CSVSGGRNTEAFF.

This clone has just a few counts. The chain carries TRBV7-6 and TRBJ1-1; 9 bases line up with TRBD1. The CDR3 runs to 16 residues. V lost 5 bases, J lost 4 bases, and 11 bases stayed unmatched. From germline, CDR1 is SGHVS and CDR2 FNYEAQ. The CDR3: CASSPGWGQGTTEAFF. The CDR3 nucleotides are TGTGCCAGCAGCCCGGGGTGGGGACAGGGTACCACTGAAGCTTTCTTT.

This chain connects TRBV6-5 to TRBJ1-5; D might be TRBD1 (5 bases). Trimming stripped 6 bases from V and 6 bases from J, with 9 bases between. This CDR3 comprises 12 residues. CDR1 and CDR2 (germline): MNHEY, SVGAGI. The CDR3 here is CASSKQGQPQHF. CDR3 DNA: TGTGCCAGCAGCAAGCAGGGTCAGCCCCAGCATTTT.

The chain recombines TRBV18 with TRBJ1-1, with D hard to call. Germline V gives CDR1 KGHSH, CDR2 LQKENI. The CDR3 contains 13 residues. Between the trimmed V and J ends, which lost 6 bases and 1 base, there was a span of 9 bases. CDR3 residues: CASSQQKNTEAFF. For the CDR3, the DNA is TGTGCCAGCTCCCAGCAGAAGAACACTGAAGCTTTCTTT.

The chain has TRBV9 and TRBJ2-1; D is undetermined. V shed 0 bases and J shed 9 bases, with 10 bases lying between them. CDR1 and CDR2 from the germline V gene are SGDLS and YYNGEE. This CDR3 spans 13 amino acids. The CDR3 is CASSVDLPGEQFF. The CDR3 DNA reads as TGTGCCAGCAGCGTAGATCTCCCAGGTGAGCAGTTCTTC.

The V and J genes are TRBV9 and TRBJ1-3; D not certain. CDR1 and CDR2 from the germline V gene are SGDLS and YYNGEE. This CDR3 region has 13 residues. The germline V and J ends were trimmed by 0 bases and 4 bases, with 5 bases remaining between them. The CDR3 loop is CASSVGIGNTIYF. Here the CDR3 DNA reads TGTGCCAGCAGCGTAGGAATAGGAAACACCATATATTTT.

The CDR3 DNA sequence: TGCGCCAGCAGCTTGGCTGGGAGCTCCTACGAGCAGTACTTC. This sequence encodes CASSLAGSSYEQYF. The rearrangement joins TRBV5-1 to TRBJ2-7, with a weak D call TRBD2 (5 bases). The CDR3 spans 14 residues. Germline V gene data show CDR1 as SGHRS and CDR2 as YFSETQ. V lost 0 bases, J lost 0 bases, and 7 bases lay in between.

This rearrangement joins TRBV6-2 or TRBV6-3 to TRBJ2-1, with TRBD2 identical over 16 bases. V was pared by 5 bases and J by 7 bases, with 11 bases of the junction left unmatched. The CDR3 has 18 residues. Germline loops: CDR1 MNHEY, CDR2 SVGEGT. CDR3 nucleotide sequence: TGTGCCAGCAGTGCACCGGGACTAGCGGGGGGGCCACGAAATGAGCAGTTCTTC. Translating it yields CASSAPGLAGGPRNEQFF.

This chain's CDR3 is CASSIPGTGKQPQHF. The CDR3 DNA is TGTGCCAGTAGTATTCCCGGGACAGGGAAGCAGCCCCAGCATTTT. The chain recombines TRBV19 with TRBJ1-5; 9 bases line up with TRBD1. V lost 3 bases and J lost 7; bases outside the gene matches: 7. The CDR3 loop spans 15 amino acids. Germline CDR1 is LNHDA and CDR2 is SQIVND (reference sequence).

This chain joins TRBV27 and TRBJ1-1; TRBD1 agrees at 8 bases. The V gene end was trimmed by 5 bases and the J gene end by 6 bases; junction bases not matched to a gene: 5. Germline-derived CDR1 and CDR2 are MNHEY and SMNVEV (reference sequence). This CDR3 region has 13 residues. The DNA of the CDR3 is TGTGCCAGCAGTCAGGGGGCACCCCCTGAAGCTTTCTTT. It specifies CASSQGAPPEAFF.

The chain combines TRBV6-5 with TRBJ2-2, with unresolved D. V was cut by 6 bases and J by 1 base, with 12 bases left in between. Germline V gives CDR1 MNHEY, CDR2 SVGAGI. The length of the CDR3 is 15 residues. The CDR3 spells CASSPGRVNTGELFF. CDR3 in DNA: TGTGCCAGCAGCCCCGGAAGGGTGAACACCGGGGAGCTGTTTTTT.

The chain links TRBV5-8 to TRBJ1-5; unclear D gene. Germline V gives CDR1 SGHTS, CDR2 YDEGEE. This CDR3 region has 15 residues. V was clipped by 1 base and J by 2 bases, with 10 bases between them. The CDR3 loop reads CASSLRLARNQPQHF. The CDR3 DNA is TGTGCCAGCAGCTTGCGTCTCGCGCGCAATCAGCCCCAGCATTTT.

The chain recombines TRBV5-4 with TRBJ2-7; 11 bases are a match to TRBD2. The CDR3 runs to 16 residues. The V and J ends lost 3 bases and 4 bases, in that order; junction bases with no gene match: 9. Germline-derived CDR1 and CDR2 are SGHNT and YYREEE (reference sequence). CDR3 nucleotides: TGTGCCAGCAGCTCCGGTAGCGGGGGGGCCGCTTACGAGCAGTACTTC. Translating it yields CASSSGSGGAAYEQYF.

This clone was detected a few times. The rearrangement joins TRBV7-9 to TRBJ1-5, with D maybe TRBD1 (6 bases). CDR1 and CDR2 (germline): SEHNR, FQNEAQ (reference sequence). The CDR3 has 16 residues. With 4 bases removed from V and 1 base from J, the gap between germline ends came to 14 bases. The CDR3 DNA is TGTGCCAGCAGCTCTGGCAGGGGAGGGAGCAATCAGCCCCAGCATTTT. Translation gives CASSSGRGGSNQPQHF.

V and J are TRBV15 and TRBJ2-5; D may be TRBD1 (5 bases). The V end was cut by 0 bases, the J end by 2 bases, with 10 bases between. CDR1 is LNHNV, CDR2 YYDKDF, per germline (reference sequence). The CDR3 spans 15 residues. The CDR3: CATSREPRQQETQYF. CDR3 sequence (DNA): TGTGCCACCAGCAGAGAACCGCGACAGCAAGAGACCCAGTACTTC. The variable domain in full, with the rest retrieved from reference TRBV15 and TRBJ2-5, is DAMVIQNPRYQVTQFGKPVTLSCSQTLNHNVMYWYQQKSSQAPKLLFHYYDKDFNNEADTPDNFQSRRPNTSFCFLDIRSPGLGDTAMYLCATSREPRQQETQYFGPGTRLLVL.

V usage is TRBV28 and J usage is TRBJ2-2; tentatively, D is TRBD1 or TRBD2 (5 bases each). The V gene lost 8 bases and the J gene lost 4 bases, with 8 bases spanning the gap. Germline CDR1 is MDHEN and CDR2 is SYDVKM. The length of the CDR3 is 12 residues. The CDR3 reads CASSGLTGELFF. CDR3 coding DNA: TGTGCCAGCTCGGGGCTCACCGGGGAGCTGTTTTTT.

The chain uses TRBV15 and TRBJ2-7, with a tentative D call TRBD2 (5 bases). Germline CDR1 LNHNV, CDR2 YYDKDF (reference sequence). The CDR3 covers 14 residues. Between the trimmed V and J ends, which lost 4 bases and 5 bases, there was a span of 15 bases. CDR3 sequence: CATSNDVARDEQYF. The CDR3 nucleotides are TGTGCCACCAGCAACGACGTCGCGCGGGACGAGCAGTACTTC. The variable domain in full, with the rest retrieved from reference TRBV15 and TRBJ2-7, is DAMVIQNPRYQVTQFGKPVTLSCSQTLNHNVMYWYQQKSSQAPKLLFHYYDKDFNNEADTPDNFQSRRPNTSFCFLDIRSPGLGDTAMYLCATSNDVARDEQYFGPGTRLTVT.

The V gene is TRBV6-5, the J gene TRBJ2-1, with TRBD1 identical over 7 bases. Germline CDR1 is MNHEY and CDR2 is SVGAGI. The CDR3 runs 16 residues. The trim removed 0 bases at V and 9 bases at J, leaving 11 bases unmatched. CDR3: CASSYSPGRGSGEQFF. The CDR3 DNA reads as TGTGCCAGCAGTTACTCTCCTGGCAGGGGGTCGGGTGAGCAGTTCTTC.

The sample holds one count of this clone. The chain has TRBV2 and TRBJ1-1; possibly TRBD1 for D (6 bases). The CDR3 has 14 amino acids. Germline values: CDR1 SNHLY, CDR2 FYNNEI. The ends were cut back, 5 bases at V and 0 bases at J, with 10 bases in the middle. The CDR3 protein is CASSIGGLNTEAFF. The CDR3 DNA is TGTGCCAGCAGTATCGGGGGCCTGAACACTGAAGCTTTCTTT.

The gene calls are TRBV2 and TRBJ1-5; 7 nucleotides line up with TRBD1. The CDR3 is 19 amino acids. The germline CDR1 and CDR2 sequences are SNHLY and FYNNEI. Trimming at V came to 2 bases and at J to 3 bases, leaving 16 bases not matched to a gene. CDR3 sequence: CASSEPGGGISISNQPQHF. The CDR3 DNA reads TGTGCCAGCAGTGAACCAGGAGGGGGCATCTCAATCTCCAATCAGCCCCAGCATTTT.